This T cell receptor beta chain stems from a study of T cell responses to AZD1222 COVID-19 vaccine. The study, taken as a whole, reports: Within unmutated variant regions lay the reported targets of nearly half of spike-specific TCRs. Vaccine-associated CD4 TCRs ranged over spike, dominating at 160-218 and 743-854.

TCRdb's copy holds only in-frame clones and misses some; the assay was immunoSEQ multiplex PCR. The table shows some 110,000 clones, with around 89% occurring only once. Worth noting for this clone: Its antigen remains unknown.

This CDR3 comprises 14 residues. V gave up 5 bases and J gave up 1 base, with 9 bases separating them. Germline V gives CDR1 SGHTA, CDR2 FQGNSA. Sequencing used peripheral blood, obtained 28 days after the second AZD1222 dose. The sequence came from an adult who received the AZD1222 COVID-19 vaccine. The chain uses TRBV7-2 and TRBJ2-1; D is ambiguous. CDR3 nucleotides: TGTGCCAGCAGCCCTGACCCTTCCTACAATGAGCAGTTCTTC. Protein sequence: CASSPDPSYNEQFF.